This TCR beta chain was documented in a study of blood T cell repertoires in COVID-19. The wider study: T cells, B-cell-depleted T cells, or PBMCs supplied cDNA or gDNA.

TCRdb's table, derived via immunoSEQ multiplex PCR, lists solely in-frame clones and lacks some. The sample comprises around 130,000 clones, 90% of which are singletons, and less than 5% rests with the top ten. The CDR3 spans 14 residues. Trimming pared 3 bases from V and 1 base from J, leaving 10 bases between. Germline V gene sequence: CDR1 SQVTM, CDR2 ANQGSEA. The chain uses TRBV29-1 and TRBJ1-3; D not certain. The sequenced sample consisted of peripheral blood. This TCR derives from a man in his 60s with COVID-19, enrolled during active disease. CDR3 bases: TGCAGCGTTGAGGAGGGTTCTTCTGGAAACACCATATATTTT. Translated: CSVEEGSSGNTIYF.